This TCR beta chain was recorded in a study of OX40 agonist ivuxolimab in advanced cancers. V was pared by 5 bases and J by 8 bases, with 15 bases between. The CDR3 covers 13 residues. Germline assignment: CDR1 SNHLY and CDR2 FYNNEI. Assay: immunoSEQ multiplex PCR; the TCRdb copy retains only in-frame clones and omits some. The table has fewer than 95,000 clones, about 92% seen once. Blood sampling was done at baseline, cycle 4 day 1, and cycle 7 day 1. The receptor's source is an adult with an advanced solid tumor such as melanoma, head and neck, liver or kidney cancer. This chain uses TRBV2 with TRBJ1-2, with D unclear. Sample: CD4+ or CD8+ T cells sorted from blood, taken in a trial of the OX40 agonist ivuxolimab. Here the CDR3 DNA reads TGTGCCAGCAGTTCCGGGATCCTAGAAGGCTACACCTTC. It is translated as CASSSGILEGYTF.